A single sample gave rise to the 3 T cell receptor beta chains below, sequenced in a study of T-cell reconstitution after alpha-beta-depleted transplantation in children. A TCRbeta library incorporating unique molecular identifiers was prepared. TCRdb called the PCR reads again in MiXCR, with one record for every CDR3 protein. This sample yields approximately 490,000 distinct CDR3 sequences, of which around 12% are seen a single time; around 5.8% belongs to the top ten. Here the sequenced sample was PBMCs from the stem cell graft donor, taken from the stem cell graft. Receptors originate from a human donor who donated a stem cell graft to a child with combined immunodeficiency.

This rearrangement joins TRBV6-1 to TRBJ2-1, with D perhaps matching TRBD1 (5 bases). This CDR3 region has 15 residues. From germline, CDR1 is MNHNS and CDR2 SASEGT. Trimming left V 5 bases short and J 0 bases short, with 11 bases between. The CDR3, as DNA: TGTGCCAGCAGTCCCGCCAGGGTCTCCTACAATGAGCAGTTCTTC. Its protein product is CASSPARVSYNEQFF.

The table lists this clonotype with many counts. The V call is TRBV20-1, the J call TRBJ2-1; TRBD2 agrees at 7 bases. V lost 7 bases and J lost 10; bases outside the gene matches: 10. CDR1 and CDR2 from the germline V gene are DFQATT and SNEGSKA (reference sequence). The CDR3 has 12 amino acids. In DNA form, the CDR3 reads TGCAGTGTTGCGGGAGTGTTAAGGGAGCAGTTCTTC. It specifies CSVAGVLREQFF.

This clonotype has a handful of counts. This sequence joins TRBV5-1 and TRBJ1-1, with D tentatively TRBD1 (6 bases). This CDR3 has 15 residues. V lost 2 bases to trimming and J lost 3 bases, with 14 bases between them. The germline V gene has CDR1 SGHRS and CDR2 YFSETQ. CDR3 nucleotide sequence: TGCGCCAGCAGCTTATCAGGGGTTCAGTACACTGAAGCTTTCTTT. Its protein product is CASSLSGVQYTEAFF.